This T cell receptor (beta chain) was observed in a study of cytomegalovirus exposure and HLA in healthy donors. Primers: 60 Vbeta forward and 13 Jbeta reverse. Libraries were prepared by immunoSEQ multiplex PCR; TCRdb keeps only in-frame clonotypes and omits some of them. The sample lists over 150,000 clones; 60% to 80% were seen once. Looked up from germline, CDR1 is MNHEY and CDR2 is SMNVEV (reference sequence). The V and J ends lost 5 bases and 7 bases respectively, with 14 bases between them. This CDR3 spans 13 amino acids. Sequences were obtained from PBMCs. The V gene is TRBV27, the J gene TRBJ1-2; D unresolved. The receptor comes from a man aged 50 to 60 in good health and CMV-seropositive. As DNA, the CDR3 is TGTGCCAGCAGTCCAACGCCCCGGGGTGGCTACACCTTC. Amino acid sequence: CASSPTPRGGYTF.